This entry lists 20 T cell receptor beta chains sequenced from one sample in a study of a mutant IDH1 vaccine in newly diagnosed glioma. Time point specified: week 11, during vaccination. Vaccine doses each comprised 300 ug of mutant IDH1 20-mer peptide, with topical imiquimod. TCRdb keeps only in-frame clones here, not all; method: immunoSEQ multiplex PCR. Of approximately 64,000 clones in the sample, 65% to 85% are singletons; the top ten hold approximately 10%. Their specific antigens are unknown. The sample consisted of PBMCs, taken from a glioma patient whose treatment included an IDH1 peptide vaccine. All receptors derive from a woman aged 45-65 years with glioma.

This clone came up a few times. The rearrangement joins TRBV14 to TRBJ1-1, with D maybe TRBD1 (5 bases). This CDR3 has 12 residues. Germline V lookup: CDR1 SGHDN, CDR2 FVKESK. The CDR3 region is CGSGRTNTEAFF. The CDR3 nucleotides are TGTGGATCGGGACGAACGAACACTGAAGCTTTCTTT.

Here the CDR3 DNA reads TGTGCCAGCAGCCAGAGACCATACAGGGGTTATTATGGCTACACCTTC. It is translated as CASSQRPYRGYYGYTF. The V gene is TRBV14, the J gene TRBJ1-2; 7 bases line up with TRBD1. This CDR3 spans 16 amino acids. Looked up from germline, CDR1 is SGHDN and CDR2 is FVKESK. V gave up 3 bases and J gave up 5 bases; unmatched junction bases: 12.

This clone appeared a single time. The chain carries TRBV4-1 and TRBJ1-3; D possibly corresponds to TRBD1 (5 bases). The CDR3 runs to 16 residues. The V end lost 1 base, the J end lost 0 bases, and 10 bases lay between the germline ends. Germline V gene data show CDR1 as MGHRA and CDR2 as YSYEKL. The CDR3 spells CASSQAPGSSGNTIYF. The DNA for the CDR3 is TGCGCCAGCAGCCAAGCCCCAGGGTCCTCTGGAAACACCATATATTTT.

V and J are TRBV4-1 and TRBJ1-5, with 10 positions matching TRBD1. The CDR3 spans 15 residues. CDR1 and CDR2 from the germline V gene are MGHRA and YSYEKL. The junction had 1 base not matched to a gene; V was cut back by 3 bases and J by 2 bases. CDR3 sequence reads: CASSQTGGGNQPQHF. CDR3 nucleotide sequence: TGCGCCAGCAGCCAGACAGGGGGCGGCAATCAGCCCCAGCATTTT.

The chain links TRBV7-9 to TRBJ1-5, with D possibly being TRBD1 (5 bases). The CDR3 has 15 residues. With 5 bases removed from V and 7 bases from J, the gap between germline ends came to 18 bases. Germline V gene sequence: CDR1 SEHNR, CDR2 FQNEAQ (reference sequence). The CDR3 spells CASSPLGQGPQPQHF. As DNA, the CDR3 is TGTGCCAGCAGCCCCCTCGGGCAGGGCCCCCAGCCCCAGCATTTT. The full variable domain, in which reference TRBV7-9 and TRBJ1-5 provide the parts outside the CDR3, is DTGVSQNPRHKITKRGQNVTFRCDPISEHNRLYWYRQTLGQGPEFLTYFQNEAQLEKSRLLSDRFSAERPKGSFSTLEIQRTEQGDSAMYLCASSPLGQGPQPQHFGDGTRLSIL.

V usage is TRBV29-1 and J usage is TRBJ2-2, with unresolved D. The CDR3 is 11 residues long. With 5 bases removed from V and 3 bases from J, the gap between germline ends came to 4 bases. Germline V gene sequence: CDR1 SQVTM, CDR2 ANQGSEA. The CDR3 DNA is TGCAGCGTTCGGCACACCGGGGAGCTGTTTTTT. Amino acids: CSVRHTGELFF.

The sample holds one count of this clone. The chain employs TRBV4-1 and TRBJ1-5, with D hard to call. The V end lost 0 bases, the J end lost 4 bases, and 4 bases lay between the germline ends. This CDR3 is built from 13 residues. Germline-derived CDR1 and CDR2 are MGHRA and YSYEKL. CDR3 DNA sequence: TGCGCCAGCAGCCAAGAGGAGAATCAGCCCCAGCATTTT. It translates to CASSQEENQPQHF.

This chain joins TRBV29-1 and TRBJ2-3; TRBD2 agrees at 8 bases. Germline loops: CDR1 SQVTM, CDR2 ANQGSEA. CDR3 length: 13 residues. After removal of 3 bases from V and 4 bases from J, the junction contained 3 bases not matched to a gene. CDR3 region: CSVEKLAADTQYF. The DNA of the CDR3 is TGCAGCGTTGAGAAACTAGCGGCAGATACGCAGTATTTT.

The rearrangement uses TRBV10-3 and TRBJ2-2; 8 bases agree with TRBD2. V was clipped by 11 bases and J by 4 bases; unmatched bases: 15. This CDR3 contains 16 residues. The germline gives CDR1 ENHRY, CDR2 SYGVKD. The CDR3 spells CASREGGGYGTGELFF. Written as DNA, the CDR3 is TGTGCCTCCCGGGAGGGAGGGGGTTATGGCACCGGGGAGCTGTTTTTT.

V gene TRBV4-2 combines with J gene TRBJ1-3; TRBD1 is a possible D gene (5 bases). The germline V gene has CDR1 LGHNA and CDR2 YNFKEQ. Trimming stripped 0 bases from V and 4 bases from J, with 10 bases between. CDR3 length: 15 amino acids. Here the CDR3 reads CASSQDSGPGNTIYF. CDR3 nucleotide sequence: TGTGCCAGCAGCCAAGACTCAGGGCCAGGAAACACCATATATTTT.

This chain connects TRBV5-1 to TRBJ2-7; D is perhaps TRBD1 or TRBD2 (5 bases each). V lost 0 bases, J lost 7 bases, and 17 bases lay in between. This CDR3 is built from 15 residues. From germline, CDR1 is SGHRS and CDR2 YFSETQ. In DNA, the CDR3 is TGCGCCAGCAGCTTGGTCGGGACGACCATGGGAGAGCAGTACTTC. Its translation is CASSLVGTTMGEQYF. Variable domain in full (rest from reference TRBV5-1 and TRBJ2-7): KAGVTQTPRYLIKTRGQQVTLSCSPISGHRSVSWYQQTPGQGLQFLFEYFSETQRNKGNFPGRFSGRQFSNSRSEMNVSTLELGDSALYLCASSLVGTTMGEQYFGPGTRLTVT.

The chain uses TRBV30 and TRBJ2-1, with a tentative D call TRBD1 (5 bases). This CDR3 has 14 residues. Germline CDR1 GTSNPN, CDR2 SVGIG (reference sequence). The V gene lost 2 bases and the J gene lost 3 bases, with 11 bases spanning the gap. CDR3 DNA sequence: TGTGCCTGGAGTTCTAGGGGCGGCTACAATGAGCAGTTCTTC. Translated, it gives CAWSSRGGYNEQFF.

The chain combines TRBV19 with TRBJ2-2, with D unclear. V lost 3 bases and J lost 7, with 12 bases in between. CDR3 length: 14 residues. Germline V gene sequence: CDR1 LNHDA, CDR2 SQIVND (reference sequence). CDR3 sequence reads: CASSIRLGGGELFF. The CDR3 DNA reads as TGTGCCAGTAGTATTAGACTGGGCGGCGGGGAGCTGTTTTTT.

Only a few counts were recorded for this clone. This chain joins TRBV5-1 and TRBJ2-5; D is ambiguous. Germline CDR1 reads SGHRS; CDR2 reads YFSETQ. This CDR3 region has 11 residues. V was clipped by 2 bases and J by 3 bases, with 2 bases between them. The CDR3 DNA reads TGCGCCAGCAGCTTAGAAGAGACCCAGTACTTC. This encodes CASSLEETQYF. The full variable domain, its missing parts supplied by reference TRBV5-1 and TRBJ2-5, is KAGVTQTPRYLIKTRGQQVTLSCSPISGHRSVSWYQQTPGQGLQFLFEYFSETQRNKGNFPGRFSGRQFSNSRSEMNVSTLELGDSALYLCASSLEETQYFGPGTRLLVL.

This chain links TRBV27 with TRBJ2-5, with D possibly being TRBD1 (6 bases). The CDR3 is 14 residues long. Trimming removed 5 bases at V and 3 bases at J, with 13 bases between. CDR1 is MNHEY, CDR2 SMNVEV, per germline (reference sequence). CDR3 in DNA: TGTGCCAGCAGTAGTCCCGGGACAAAAGAGACCCAGTACTTC. It is translated as CASSSPGTKETQYF.

The chain has TRBV4-1 and TRBJ2-7; D possibly matches TRBD1 or TRBD2 (5 bases each). Germline lookup yields CDR1 MGHRA and CDR2 YSYEKL. Deletions cut 4 bases from V and 0 bases from J, with 13 bases between. This CDR3 comprises 15 residues. CDR3 sequence: CASSPSEGSSYEQYF. CDR3 DNA sequence: TGCGCCAGCAGCCCCAGCGAGGGGAGCTCCTACGAGCAGTACTTC.

V gene TRBV6-5 combines with J gene TRBJ1-6; possible D gene TRBD1, 5 bases. Per the germline V gene, CDR1 is MNHEY and CDR2 is SVGAGI. This CDR3 spans 15 amino acids. Between the trimmed V and J ends, which lost 0 bases and 10 bases, there was a span of 13 bases. CDR3 in DNA: TGTGCCAGCAGTTACTCGAACGGGGGTCAATCACCCCTCCACTTT. This codes for CASSYSNGGQSPLHF.

The J gene is TRBJ1-1, the V gene TRBV6-4; D perhaps matches TRBD1 (5 bases). Trimming took 6 bases from V and 5 from J, leaving 13 bases between them. CDR1 and CDR2 from the germline V gene are MRHNA and SNTAGT. The CDR3 totals 13 residues. Here the CDR3 DNA reads TGTGCCAGCAGCCAAAGATGGGGGACTGAAGCTTTCTTT. Encoded protein: CASSQRWGTEAFF.

This chain links TRBV19 with TRBJ1-4; no clear D. V dropped 4 bases and J dropped 2 bases, with 11 bases sitting between them. Per the germline V gene, CDR1 is LNHDA and CDR2 is SQIVND (reference sequence). The CDR3 spans 15 residues. The CDR3 is CASSKRIPTNEKLFF. The CDR3 nucleotides are TGTGCCAGTAGTAAGAGGATCCCCACTAATGAAAAACTGTTTTTT. Full variable domain (missing parts from reference TRBV19 and TRBJ1-4): DGGITQSPKYLFRKEGQNVTLSCEQNLNHDAMYWYRQDPGQGLRLIYYSQIVNDFQKGDIAEGYSVSREKKESFPLTVTSAQKNPTAFYLCASSKRIPTNEKLFFGSGTQLSVL.

The genes are TRBV6-5 and TRBJ2-7; D unclear. This CDR3 region has 12 residues. Germline CDR1 is MNHEY and CDR2 is SVGAGI. Trimming left V 4 bases short and J 6 bases short, with 10 bases between. Here the CDR3 DNA reads TGTGCCAGCAGTTCCGTCAACGTCGAGCAGTACTTC. Translated: CASSSVNVEQYF.